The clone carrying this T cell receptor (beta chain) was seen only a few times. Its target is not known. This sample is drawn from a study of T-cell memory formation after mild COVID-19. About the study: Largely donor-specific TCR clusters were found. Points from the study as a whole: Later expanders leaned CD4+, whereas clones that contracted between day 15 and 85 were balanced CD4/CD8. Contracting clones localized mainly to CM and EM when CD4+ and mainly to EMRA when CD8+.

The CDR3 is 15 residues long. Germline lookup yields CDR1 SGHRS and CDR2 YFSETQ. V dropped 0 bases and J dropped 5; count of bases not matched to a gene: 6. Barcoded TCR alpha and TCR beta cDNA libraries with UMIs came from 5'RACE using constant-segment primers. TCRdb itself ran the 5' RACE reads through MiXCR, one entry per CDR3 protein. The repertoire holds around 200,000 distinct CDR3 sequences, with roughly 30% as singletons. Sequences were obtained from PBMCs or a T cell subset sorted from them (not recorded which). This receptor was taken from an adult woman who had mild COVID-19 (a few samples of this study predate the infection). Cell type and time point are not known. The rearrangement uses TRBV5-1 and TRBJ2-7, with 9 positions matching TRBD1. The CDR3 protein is CASSLEDRGFNEQYF. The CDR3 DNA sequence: TGCGCCAGCAGCTTGGAAGACAGGGGGTTCAACGAGCAGTACTTC.